These 4 T cell receptor beta chains were all obtained from the same sample, sequenced in a study of T cells in Graves' hyperthyroidism and ophthalmopathy. TCR beta CDR3 regions were amplified from RNA transcripts. TCR CDR3 regions were first amplified by RT-PCR with HTBI primers. TCRdb called the multiplex PCR reads again in MiXCR, with one record for every CDR3 protein. The sample lists a few hundred thousand distinct CDR3 sequences, approximately 44% occurring once. The sequenced sample was peripheral blood or thyroid tissue (not recorded which). Every receptor here comes from a woman aged 18 to 35 with Graves' hyperthyroidism.

This rearrangement joins TRBV7-9 to TRBJ2-4; maybe TRBD2 (6 bases). Trimming took 5 bases from V and 10 from J, leaving 18 bases between them. The CDR3 runs to 14 residues. Germline loops: CDR1 SEHNR, CDR2 FQNEAQ (reference sequence). CDR3 sequence: CASSPQRARGIQYF. CDR3 nucleotides: TGTGCCAGCAGCCCCCAGCGGGCGAGAGGTATTCAGTACTTC. The full variable domain, rest sourced from reference TRBV7-9 and TRBJ2-4, is DTGVSQNPRHKITKRGQNVTFRCDPISEHNRLYWYRQTLGQGPEFLTYFQNEAQLEKSRLLSDRFSAERPKGSFSTLEIQRTEQGDSAMYLCASSPQRARGIQYFGAGTRLSVL.

The chain is built from TRBV20-1 and TRBJ1-6, with D possibly matching TRBD1 (6 bases). Trimming stripped 0 bases from V and 15 bases from J, with 24 bases between. The CDR3 is made up of 16 amino acids. Germline V gives CDR1 DFQATT, CDR2 SNEGSKA (reference sequence). CDR3 in amino acids: CSARDLGPSAGHLLHF. For the CDR3, the DNA is TGCAGTGCTAGAGATCTGGGCCCAAGCGCGGGACACCTCCTCCACTTT.

J is TRBJ1-2 and V is TRBV29-1; D uncertain. The germline CDR1 and CDR2 sequences are SQVTM and ANQGSEA. Trimming shortened V by 5 bases and J by 8 bases, and 18 bases separated the two germline ends. The CDR3 has 13 amino acids. CDR3 loop: CSVWTDSGNGYTF. CDR3 coding DNA: TGCAGCGTTTGGACGGACTCTGGAAACGGCTACACCTTC.

This clonotype was seen many times. The chain links TRBV6-1 to TRBJ1-1, with a tentative D call TRBD1 (5 bases). The CDR3 is made up of 15 amino acids. V shed 2 bases and J shed 8 bases, with 18 bases lying between them. Germline CDR1 is MNHNS and CDR2 is SASEGT. The CDR3 spells CASSEQGAGRKEAFF. The CDR3 bases are TGTGCCAGCAGTGAACAAGGGGCAGGGCGCAAGGAAGCTTTCTTT.